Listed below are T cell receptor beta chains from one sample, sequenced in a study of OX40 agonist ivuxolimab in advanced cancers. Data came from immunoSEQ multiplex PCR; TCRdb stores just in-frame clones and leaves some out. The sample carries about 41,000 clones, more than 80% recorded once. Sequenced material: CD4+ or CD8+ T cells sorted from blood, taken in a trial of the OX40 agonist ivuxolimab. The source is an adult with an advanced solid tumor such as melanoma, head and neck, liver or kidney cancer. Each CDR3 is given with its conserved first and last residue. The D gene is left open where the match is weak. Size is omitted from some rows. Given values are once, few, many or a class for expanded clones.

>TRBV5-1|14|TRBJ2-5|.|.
TGCGCCAGCAGCTCCGGGAATGTGTTGGAGACCCAGTACTTC
CASSSGNVLETQYF
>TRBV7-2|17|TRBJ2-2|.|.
TGTGCCAGCAGCTTAGCGGGGAGGCCCGCGAACACCGGGGAGCTGTTTTTT
CASSLAGRPANTGELFF
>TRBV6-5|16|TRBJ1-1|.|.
TGTGCCAGCAGTTACTCCTCAGGGGTAGGGGACACTGAAGCTTTCTTT
CASSYSSGVGDTEAFF
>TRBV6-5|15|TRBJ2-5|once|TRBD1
TGTGCCAGCAGACCGGGACAGGGTACGATAGAGACCCAGTACTTC
CASRPGQGTIETQYF
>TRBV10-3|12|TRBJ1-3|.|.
TGTGCCATTGGGACCCCTGGAAACACCATATATTTT
CAIGTPGNTIYF
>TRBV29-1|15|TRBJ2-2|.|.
TGCAGCGTTTACTCGACCCACGCGAACACCGGGGAGCTGTTTTTT
CSVYSTHANTGELFF
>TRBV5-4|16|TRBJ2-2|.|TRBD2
TGTGCCAGCAGCGCGCCGGGACTAGCGACCACCGGGGAGCTGTTTTTT
CASSAPGLATTGELFF
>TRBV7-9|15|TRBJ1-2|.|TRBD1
TGTGCCAGCAGCGACTGGGACAGGGCTAACTATGGCTACACCTTC
CASSDWDRANYGYTF
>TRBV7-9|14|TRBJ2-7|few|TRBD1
TGTGCCAGCAGCCGGTTCACAGGGGCCTACGAGCAGTACTTC
CASSRFTGAYEQYF
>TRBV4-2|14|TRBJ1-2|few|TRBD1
TGTGCCAGCAGCCCGCCCCGGACAGGGCGAGGCTACACCTTC
CASSPPRTGRGYTF
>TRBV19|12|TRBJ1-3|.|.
TGTGCCAGTAGTACACCTGGAAACACCATATATTTT
CASSTPGNTIYF
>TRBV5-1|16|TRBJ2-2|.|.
TGCGCCAGCAGCCTCGGGCGGATATCGAACACCGGGGAGCTGTTTTTT
CASSLGRISNTGELFF
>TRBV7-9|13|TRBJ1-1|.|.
TGTGCCAGCAGCTTGGGCATGAACACTGAAGCTTTCTTT
CASSLGMNTEAFF
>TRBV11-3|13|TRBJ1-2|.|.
TGTGCCAGCAGCCTCTCGGAGGGATTCGGCTACACCTTC
CASSLSEGFGYTF
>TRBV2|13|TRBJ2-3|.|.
TGTGCCAGCAGTGTGGTGGGGCCCTCCGGGCAGTATTTT
CASSVVGPSGQYF
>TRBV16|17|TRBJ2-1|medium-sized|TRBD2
TGTGCCAGCAGCCAACCCTTAGCGGGAGGGCCGGACAATGAGCAGTTCTTC
CASSQPLAGGPDNEQFF
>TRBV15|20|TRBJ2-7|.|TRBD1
TGTGCCACCAGCAGAGATCGCTCTCTATTGGGGACAGAACATTCCTACGAGCAGTACTTC
CATSRDRSLLGTEHSYEQYF
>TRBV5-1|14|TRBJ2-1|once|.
TGCGCCAGCAGCTTGGTGAGCTCCTACAATGAGCAGTTCTTC
CASSLVSSYNEQFF
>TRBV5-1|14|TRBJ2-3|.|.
TGCGCCAGCAGCTTGGAAGGGGGGCCAGATACGCAGTATTTT
CASSLEGGPDTQYF
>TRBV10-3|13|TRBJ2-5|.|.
TGTGCCATCACCAGACAAATCCAAGAGACCCAGTACTTC
CAITRQIQETQYF
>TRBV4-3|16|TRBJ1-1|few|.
TGCGCCAGCAGCCAGGAGAGGGCAGGGTGGAACACTGAAGCTTTCTTT
CASSQERAGWNTEAFF
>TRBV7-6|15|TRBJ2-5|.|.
TGTGCCAGCAGCTTAGACCTCATGTACCAAGAGACCCAGTACTTC
CASSLDLMYQETQYF
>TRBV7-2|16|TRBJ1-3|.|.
TGTGCCAGCAGCTTAATCGCAGGGGCCTCTGGAAACACCATATATTTT
CASSLIAGASGNTIYF
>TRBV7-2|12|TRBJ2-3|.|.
TGTGCCAGCAGCACGGGGCCGGATACGCAGTATTTT
CASSTGPDTQYF
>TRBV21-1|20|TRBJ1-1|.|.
TGTGCCAGCAGCGGACAGGGGGCGCGGGAAGTTGACCCGAAGAACACTGAAGCTTTCTTT
CASSGQGAREVDPKNTEAFF
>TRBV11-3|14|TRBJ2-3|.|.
TGTGCCAGCAGCTTAAGGCTAGCAACAGATACGCAGTATTTT
CASSLRLATDTQYF
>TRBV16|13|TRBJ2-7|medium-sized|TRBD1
TGTGCCAGCAGCCTGGACAGGGGCGACGAGCAGTACTTC
CASSLDRGDEQYF